The 19 T cell receptor beta chains below all came from one sample that was sequenced in a study of T cell changes during pregnancy in multiple sclerosis. Sequenced by immunoSEQ multiplex PCR; TCRdb stores in-frame clones only, minus some. The sample records fewer than 70,000 clones, 85% to 95% being singletons. The source was CD8+ T cells from peripheral blood mononuclear cells, collected in the third trimester of pregnancy. Source of these receptors: a female donor with multiple sclerosis, enrolled in a pregnancy study.

The chain recombines TRBV7-3 with TRBJ2-7, with TRBD1 matching over 9 bases. The junction had 1 base not matched to a gene; V was cut back by 1 base and J by 3 bases. Germline values: CDR1 SGHTA, CDR2 FQGTGA. The CDR3 runs to 14 residues. The CDR3 is CASSLMDRGYEQYF. The CDR3 nucleotides read TGTGCCAGCAGCTTAATGGACAGGGGCTACGAGCAGTACTTC.

The gene calls are TRBV5-1 and TRBJ2-1; 12 bases line up with TRBD2. The ends lost 1 base at V and 8 bases at J; junction bases unmatched: 1. The CDR3 has 14 residues. Per the germline V gene, CDR1 is SGHRS and CDR2 is YFSETQ. The CDR3 is CASSLRLAGDEQFF. DNA for the CDR3: TGCGCCAGCAGCTTGCGACTAGCGGGAGATGAGCAGTTCTTC.

The V call is TRBV11-2, the J call TRBJ1-1; D gene ambiguous. CDR3 length: 16 residues. V lost 2 bases and J lost 2, with 15 bases in between. Germline CDR1 is SGHAT and CDR2 is FQNNGV. This chain's CDR3 is CASSLYIGNVNTEAFF. The CDR3 DNA sequence: TGTGCCAGCAGCTTATACATCGGGAACGTAAACACTGAAGCTTTCTTT.

The V gene is TRBV4-3, the J gene TRBJ2-5; 11 nucleotides line up with TRBD1. Trimming cost V 1 base and J 5 bases; bases outside gene matches: 6. Per the germline V gene, CDR1 is LGHNA and CDR2 is YSLEER. This CDR3 spans 16 amino acids. This CDR3 is CASSQVPGTGGETQYF. CDR3 bases: TGCGCCAGCAGCCAAGTGCCCGGGACAGGGGGGGAGACCCAGTACTTC.

The CDR3 region is CASSTGGTEAFF. The CDR3 nucleotides are TGTGCCAGCTCGACAGGGGGCACTGAAGCTTTCTTT. The chain uses TRBV27 and TRBJ1-1; TRBD1 matches 9 bases. Losses at the gene ends were 8 bases for V and 4 bases for J; bases not matched to a gene: 2. The CDR3 is 12 amino acids. Germline lookup yields CDR1 MNHEY and CDR2 SMNVEV (reference sequence).

The chain couples TRBV5-1 to TRBJ2-3; 8 nucleotides agree with TRBD2. The CDR3 is made up of 17 amino acids. The germline gives CDR1 SGHRS, CDR2 YFSETQ. The trim removed 0 bases at V and 1 base at J, leaving 7 bases unmatched. This chain's CDR3 is CASSLGRGGLGTDTQYF. The CDR3, as DNA: TGCGCCAGCAGCTTGGGTCGTGGGGGACTAGGCACAGATACGCAGTATTTT.

This chain joins TRBV4-2 and TRBJ2-2; TRBD2 aligns across 7 bases. J was trimmed by 7 bases and V by 7 bases; bases with no gene match: 9. The germline V gene encodes CDR1 LGHNA and CDR2 YNFKEQ. This CDR3 contains 14 residues. Written as DNA, the CDR3 is TGTGCCAGCACCATAGGCGGGGGAGGCGGGGAGCTGTTTTTT. Its protein product is CASTIGGGGGELFF.

This clone is a singleton in its sample. The chain has TRBV7-2 and TRBJ2-1; the match to TRBD2 covers 10 bases. This CDR3 spans 18 amino acids. V was pared by 0 bases and J by 6 bases, with 11 bases of the junction left unmatched. CDR1 and CDR2 (germline): SGHTA, FQGNSA. CDR3 in amino acids: CASSLALAGADGRNEQFF. DNA for the CDR3: TGTGCCAGCAGCTTAGCCCTAGCGGGAGCGGACGGTCGCAATGAGCAGTTCTTC.

The chain employs TRBV5-1 and TRBJ2-3; 8 positions match TRBD1. The V segment lost 4 bases and the J segment 5 bases; nucleotides outside the gene matches: 6. The CDR3 is made up of 14 amino acids. The germline V gene has CDR1 SGHRS and CDR2 YFSETQ. CDR3: CASSIGQGEDTQYF. CDR3 DNA: TGCGCCAGCAGCATAGGACAGGGTGAAGATACGCAGTATTTT.

The gene calls are TRBV29-1 and TRBJ2-1; TRBD2 aligns across 9 bases. Germline trimming cut 1 base from V and 6 bases from J; bases unmatched to any gene: 10. The CDR3 runs 16 residues. Looked up from germline, CDR1 is SQVTM and CDR2 is ANQGSEA. The CDR3: CSVEVPLAGMANEQFF. In DNA form, the CDR3 reads TGCAGCGTTGAAGTCCCTCTAGCGGGAATGGCCAATGAGCAGTTCTTC.

The chain links TRBV5-5 to TRBJ2-7; possibly TRBD2 for D (6 bases). V lost 4 bases to trimming and J lost 5 bases, with 22 bases between them. The CDR3 runs 16 residues. Per the germline V gene, CDR1 is SGHKS and CDR2 is YYEKEE (reference sequence). CDR3 sequence reads: CASSPTGGVEIHEQYF. As DNA, the CDR3 is TGTGCCAGCAGCCCTACTGGAGGGGTGGAGATCCACGAGCAGTACTTC.

The V gene is TRBV27, the J gene TRBJ2-7, with D maybe TRBD1 (5 bases). Looked up from germline, CDR1 is MNHEY and CDR2 is SMNVEV (reference sequence). V shed 6 bases and J shed 1 base, with 7 bases lying between them. The CDR3 loop spans 12 amino acids. CDR3 sequence: CASSQGSYEQYF. For the CDR3, the DNA is TGTGCCAGCAGCCAGGGATCCTACGAGCAGTACTTC.

V and J are TRBV19 and TRBJ2-7, with 7 bases that match TRBD2. This CDR3 spans 15 amino acids. V shed 3 bases, J shed 2 bases, and the junction held 7 bases outside the gene matches. CDR1 is LNHDA, CDR2 SQIVND, per germline (reference sequence). CDR3 bases: TGTGCCAGTAGTATCGGCTCTGGGGGGGCCTACGAGCAGTACTTC. Protein sequence: CASSIGSGGAYEQYF.

This rearrangement joins TRBV18 to TRBJ2-1, with 10 bases that match TRBD1. Germline V CDR1 and CDR2: KGHSH, LQKENI. The CDR3 loop spans 17 amino acids. Trimming cost V 8 bases and J 4 bases; bases outside gene matches: 14. DNA for the CDR3: TGTGCCAGCCAATCCGAGGTGGGGACAGGGGCGTACAATGAGCAGTTCTTC. This translates into CASQSEVGTGAYNEQFF.

The genes are TRBV7-6 and TRBJ2-2; D unresolved. CDR1 and CDR2 (germline): SGHVS, FNYEAQ. Deletions cut 0 bases from V and 7 bases from J, with 6 bases between. The CDR3 spans 13 residues. The CDR3: CASSLAHYGELFF. DNA for the CDR3: TGTGCCAGCAGCTTAGCTCACTACGGGGAGCTGTTTTTT.

J is TRBJ2-1 and V is TRBV7-9, with a weak D call TRBD1 (5 bases). Trimming cost V 1 base and J 4 bases, with 11 bases left between them. Germline CDR1 reads SEHNR; CDR2 reads FQNEAQ (reference sequence). CDR3 length equals 15 residues. The CDR3 DNA is TGTGCCAGCAGCTTAGTCTCGACAGAGTACAATGAGCAGTTCTTC. Its protein product is CASSLVSTEYNEQFF.

The DNA of the CDR3 is TGTGCCAGCAGTTGGGCAGAGAACACTGAAGCTTTCTTT. This translates into CASSWAENTEAFF. The V gene is TRBV6-5, the J gene TRBJ1-1; no firm D call. V lost 4 bases and J lost 1, with 7 bases in between. Germline V gene sequence: CDR1 MNHEY, CDR2 SVGAGI. The CDR3 is 13 amino acids.

The rearrangement links TRBV5-1 to TRBJ1-1, with 7 bases that match TRBD1. Germline V gene data show CDR1 as SGHRS and CDR2 as YFSETQ. V lost 2 bases and J lost 8; bases outside the gene matches: 12. The CDR3 runs to 15 residues. The CDR3 DNA reads TGCGCCAGCAGCTTCCGCCTGGGACAGAAGTTAGAAGCTTTCTTT. As protein: CASSFRLGQKLEAFF.

J is TRBJ1-1 and V is TRBV7-9; perhaps TRBD1 as D (6 bases). Trimming took 4 bases from V and 3 from J, leaving 21 bases between them. Germline CDR1 is SEHNR and CDR2 is FQNEAQ (reference sequence). The CDR3 sequence is 17 residues long. CDR3 region: CASSSGGRGIWDTEAFF. In DNA, the CDR3 is TGTGCCAGCAGCTCTGGGGGCAGGGGTATCTGGGACACTGAAGCTTTCTTT.